One and the same sample provided the 27 T cell receptor beta chains below, sequenced in a study of CD8 T cells in Susac syndrome. RNA was extracted with the RNeasy kit, and a quantity of roughly 0.5 to 1 ug was reverse transcribed using random hexamers. MiXCR, applied by TCRdb to the immunoSEQ multiplex PCR reads, yields one record per CDR3 protein. Found here are under 200,000 distinct CDR3 sequences, approximately 95% of them singletons; the top ten hold around 0.096%. The material sequenced was CD4+ T cells from PBMCs. The receptors were sampled from a human donor in good health.

V is TRBV20-1 and J is TRBJ1-2; possible D gene TRBD1, 6 bases. The CDR3 is made up of 13 amino acids. The germline V gene has CDR1 DFQATT and CDR2 SNEGSKA (reference sequence). Trimming left V 6 bases short and J 6 bases short, with 17 bases between. The CDR3 region is CSARTVRENGYTF. CDR3 coding DNA: TGCAGTGCCCGGACAGTACGGGAAAATGGCTACACCTTC.

V and J are TRBV5-4 and TRBJ2-2; 10 bases map to TRBD1. The CDR3 contains 16 residues. Losses at the gene ends were 5 bases for V and 5 bases for J; bases not matched to a gene: 9. The germline V gene has CDR1 SGHNT and CDR2 YYREEE (reference sequence). CDR3 residues: CASRTRDRGRTGELFF. CDR3 DNA sequence: TGTGCCAGCAGGACCCGGGACAGGGGCCGAACCGGGGAGCTGTTTTTT.

V and J are TRBV3-1 and TRBJ1-5; D unclear. The V end was cut by 0 bases, the J end by 2 bases, with 8 bases between. The CDR3 runs to 15 residues. Germline CDR1 and CDR2: LGHDT and YNNKEL (reference sequence). Here the CDR3 DNA reads TGTGCCAGCAGCCAAGACGCCGCTGGCAATCAGCCCCAGCATTTT. It encodes CASSQDAAGNQPQHF.

V is TRBV5-1 and J is TRBJ1-1; TRBD1 might be the D (6 bases). V dropped 4 bases and J dropped 4 bases, with 11 bases sitting between them. The CDR3 totals 13 residues. CDR1 is SGHRS and CDR2 is YFSETQ in the germline V gene. The CDR3 spells CASSKGGGTEAFF. Written as DNA, the CDR3 is TGCGCCAGCAGCAAGGGGGGAGGCACTGAAGCTTTCTTT.

This sequence joins TRBV5-1 and TRBJ2-5, with D perhaps matching TRBD1 or TRBD2 (5 bases each). There are 14 residues in the CDR3. Germline V gene lookup returns CDR1 SGHRS and CDR2 YFSETQ. V was pared by 4 bases and J by 2 bases, with 12 bases between. CDR3 nucleotides: TGCGCCAGCAGCATGGGACGCTTTCAAGAGACCCAGTACTTC. Encoded protein: CASSMGRFQETQYF.

This chain joins TRBV20-1 and TRBJ1-1, with D possibly TRBD1 on 5 matching bases. Trimming stripped 0 bases from V and 0 bases from J, with 14 bases between. Germline assignment: CDR1 DFQATT and CDR2 SNEGSKA (reference sequence). This CDR3 is built from 16 residues. CDR3 DNA: TGCAGTGCTAGAGATCGGATTGGCAGGGTGAACACTGAAGCTTTCTTT. Protein product: CSARDRIGRVNTEAFF.

J is TRBJ1-4 and V is TRBV5-1; no firm D call. The CDR3 spans 14 residues. Trimming shortened V by 4 bases and J by 5 bases, and 12 bases separated the two germline ends. In germline, CDR1 is SGHRS, CDR2 YFSETQ. CDR3 in amino acids: CASSALAVNEKLFF. DNA for the CDR3: TGCGCCAGCAGCGCCCTGGCCGTAAATGAAAAACTGTTTTTT.

The CDR3 here is CSVARSNTGELFF. CDR3 DNA: TGCAGCGTTGCCAGGTCGAACACCGGGGAGCTGTTTTTT. The chain is built from TRBV29-1 and TRBJ2-2; D uncertain. The CDR3 spans 13 residues. The V end lost 4 bases, the J end lost 0 bases, and 6 bases lay between the germline ends. Germline-derived CDR1 and CDR2 are SQVTM and ANQGSEA.

V gene TRBV10-3 combines with J gene TRBJ2-5, with TRBD1 matching over 9 bases. CDR3 length equals 13 residues. Looked up from germline, CDR1 is ENHRY and CDR2 is SYGVKD. CDR3 loop: CAHRSDRGETQYF. In DNA, the CDR3 is TGTGCTCATCGTTCGGACAGGGGAGAGACCCAGTACTTC.

The chain joins TRBV2 to TRBJ2-7; D unresolved. This CDR3 has 15 amino acids. The germline V gene encodes CDR1 SNHLY and CDR2 FYNNEI. With 6 bases removed from V and 0 bases from J, the gap between germline ends came to 15 bases. The CDR3 spells CASSARRLTSYEQYF. Here the CDR3 DNA reads TGTGCCAGCAGCGCCAGGAGACTTACCTCCTACGAGCAGTACTTC.

The table lists this clonotype with a few counts. V is TRBV7-3 and J is TRBJ2-5, with D unclear. V lost 5 bases to trimming and J lost 2 bases, with 21 bases between them. This CDR3 comprises 17 residues. The V gene's germline CDR1 is SGHTA and CDR2 FQGTGA. The CDR3 DNA reads TGTGCCAGCAGCCCCTACCTGGGTTTACGGATGCAAGAGACCCAGTACTTC. Amino acid sequence: CASSPYLGLRMQETQYF.

This clonotype was observed a single time. This chain connects TRBV12-3 or TRBV12-4 to TRBJ2-5, with 7 nucleotides matching TRBD1. The V gene end was trimmed by 3 bases and the J gene end by 1 base; junction bases not matched to a gene: 2. The length of the CDR3 is 14 residues. This CDR3 is CASSFGTVQETQYF. For the CDR3, the DNA is TGTGCCAGCAGTTTTGGGACAGTCCAAGAGACCCAGTACTTC.

The chain is built from TRBV5-4 and TRBJ2-5; D is possibly TRBD1 (6 bases). Germline CDR1 and CDR2: SGHNT and YYREEE (reference sequence). This CDR3 contains 15 residues. Trimming pared 1 base from V and 4 bases from J, leaving 14 bases between. The CDR3: CASSLRARGGETQYF. CDR3 in DNA: TGTGCCAGCAGCTTGAGGGCCAGGGGCGGAGAGACCCAGTACTTC.

The chain uses TRBV12-3 or TRBV12-4 and TRBJ1-6; D uncertain. V lost 1 base and J 10 bases, leaving 11 bases between the germline ends. CDR3 size: 14 residues. In DNA form, the CDR3 reads TGTGCCAGCAGTTTAGTTTCGGGCGAGTCACCCCTCCACTTT. Its protein product is CASSLVSGESPLHF.

This clonotype was observed once. The J gene is TRBJ2-1, the V gene TRBV6-5; D is possibly TRBD1 (5 bases). V was trimmed by 6 bases and J by 5 bases, leaving 17 bases between them. CDR3 length: 15 amino acids. Germline CDR1 is MNHEY and CDR2 is SVGAGI. The CDR3 DNA is TGTGCCAGCAGGGGATGGGAAGAGACAGACAATGAGCAGTTCTTC. Encoded protein: CASRGWEETDNEQFF.

The chain combines TRBV7-9 with TRBJ1-2; 7 bases align to TRBD1. Germline CDR1 and CDR2: SEHNR and FQNEAQ (reference sequence). The ends lost 1 base at V and 3 bases at J; junction bases unmatched: 8. This CDR3 region has 16 residues. CDR3 amino acids: CASSLGTGSGHYGYTF. DNA of the CDR3: TGTGCCAGCAGCTTAGGGACAGGCTCAGGACACTATGGCTACACCTTC.

The CDR3 region has the DNA TGTGCCAGCAGCCAAGCGCCTCAGGTGAAAGCTTTCTTT. Translating gives CASSQAPQVKAFF. The chain carries TRBV14 and TRBJ1-1; no clear D gene. Germline assignment: CDR1 SGHDN and CDR2 FVKESK. The CDR3 runs 13 residues. V was cut by 1 base and J by 9 bases, with 12 bases left in between.

DNA for the CDR3: TGTGCCAGCATTAAGACTCAGGGGGCGAATTCACCCCTCCACTTT. Translation: CASIKTQGANSPLHF. This sequence joins TRBV6-5 and TRBJ1-6; TRBD1 matches at 8 bases. Germline V gene sequence: CDR1 MNHEY, CDR2 SVGAGI. This CDR3 contains 15 residues. J gave up 7 bases and V 7 bases, and 9 bases lay outside the gene matches.

The J gene is TRBJ1-5, the V gene TRBV6-5, with D uncertain. Trimming left V 6 bases short and J 5 bases short, with 11 bases between. Germline lookup yields CDR1 MNHEY and CDR2 SVGAGI. The CDR3 extends over 13 amino acids. In DNA form, the CDR3 reads TGTGCCAGCAGACGGGGAAGTGATCAGCCCCAGCATTTT. This encodes CASRRGSDQPQHF.

The chain carries TRBV4-3 and TRBJ1-6; D ambiguous. CDR1 LGHNA and CDR2 YSLEER come from the germline V gene. With 0 bases removed from V and 8 bases from J, the gap between germline ends came to 5 bases. The CDR3 runs to 13 residues. The CDR3 nucleotides read TGCGCCAGCAGCCAAGATTGGGATTCACCCCTCCACTTT. Translating it yields CASSQDWDSPLHF.

This chain connects TRBV18 to TRBJ1-1; no clear D. Trimming pared 3 bases from V and 1 base from J, leaving 9 bases between. Germline-derived CDR1 and CDR2 are KGHSH and LQKENI. This CDR3 has 14 residues. As DNA, the CDR3 is TGTGCCAGCTCACCTACGGGGAAGAACACTGAAGCTTTCTTT. Residues: CASSPTGKNTEAFF.

The CDR3 nucleotides are TGTGCCAGCAGCTTAGCGCTCTATGGCTACACCTTC. Translation: CASSLALYGYTF. The chain combines TRBV7-2 with TRBJ1-2; the D is unclear. This CDR3 has 12 amino acids. Looked up from germline, CDR1 is SGHTA and CDR2 is FQGNSA. Trimming shortened V by 0 bases and J by 4 bases, and 3 bases separated the two germline ends.

The chain joins TRBV4-2 to TRBJ2-3, with no clear D. The germline V gene encodes CDR1 LGHNA and CDR2 YNFKEQ. This CDR3 is built from 13 residues. V was trimmed by 0 bases and J by 6 bases, leaving 7 bases between them. In DNA form, the CDR3 reads TGTGCCAGCAGCCAAGATCAGGCGGATACGCAGTATTTT. Its translation: CASSQDQADTQYF.

The CDR3 loop is CASSERLSEAFF. CDR3 DNA sequence: TGCGCCAGCAGTGAGAGACTCTCAGAAGCTTTCTTT. The chain has TRBV10-2 and TRBJ1-1; D is unresolved. This CDR3 comprises 12 residues. Germline values: CDR1 WSHSY, CDR2 SAAADI. The V end was cut by 2 bases, the J end by 8 bases, with 9 bases between.

V and J are TRBV29-1 and TRBJ1-2; weak D call: TRBD1 (6 bases). This CDR3 comprises 15 residues. Per the germline V gene, CDR1 is SQVTM and CDR2 is ANQGSEA. V was shortened by 3 bases and J by 4 bases, with 18 bases between the two germline ends. The CDR3 DNA is TGCAGCGTTGATAGGGGGGCCGGCTACGGCTATGGCTACACCTTC. As protein: CSVDRGAGYGYGYTF.

The chain links TRBV14 to TRBJ1-2; TRBD1 matches 8 bases. This CDR3 region has 14 residues. V lost 1 base and J lost 7; bases outside the gene matches: 5. Germline CDR1 SGHDN, CDR2 FVKESK. CDR3 sequence: CASSQGAGGVGYTF. The CDR3 nucleotides read TGTGCCAGCAGCCAAGGAGCAGGGGGCGTTGGCTACACCTTC.

The V call is TRBV6-1, the J call TRBJ2-6, with D hard to call. The CDR3 has 14 amino acids. Germline loops: CDR1 MNHNS, CDR2 SASEGT. Trimming took 8 bases from V and 4 from J, leaving 12 bases between them. CDR3 amino acids: CASDPLSGANVLTF. In DNA form, the CDR3 reads TGTGCCAGCGACCCCCTATCAGGGGCCAACGTCCTGACTTTC.